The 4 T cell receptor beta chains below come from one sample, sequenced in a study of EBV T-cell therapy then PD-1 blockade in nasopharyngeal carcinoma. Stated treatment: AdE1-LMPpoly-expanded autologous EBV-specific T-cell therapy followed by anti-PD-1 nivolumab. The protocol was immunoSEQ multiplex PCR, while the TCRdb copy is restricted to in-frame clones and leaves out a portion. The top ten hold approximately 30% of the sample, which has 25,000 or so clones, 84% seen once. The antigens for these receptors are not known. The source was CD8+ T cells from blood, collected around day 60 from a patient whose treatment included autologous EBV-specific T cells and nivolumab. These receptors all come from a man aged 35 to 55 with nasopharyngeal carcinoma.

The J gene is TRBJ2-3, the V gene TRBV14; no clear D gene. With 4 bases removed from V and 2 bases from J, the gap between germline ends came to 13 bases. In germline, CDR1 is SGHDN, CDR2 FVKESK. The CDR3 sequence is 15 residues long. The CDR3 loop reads CASSPILPSTDTQYF. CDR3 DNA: TGTGCCAGCAGCCCTATCCTACCTTCCACAGATACGCAGTATTTT.

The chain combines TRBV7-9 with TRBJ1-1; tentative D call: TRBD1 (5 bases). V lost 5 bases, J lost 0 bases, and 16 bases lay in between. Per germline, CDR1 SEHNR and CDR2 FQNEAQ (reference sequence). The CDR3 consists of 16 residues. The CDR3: CASSDSGGLMNTEAFF. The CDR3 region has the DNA TGTGCCAGCAGCGACTCGGGGGGACTAATGAACACTGAAGCTTTCTTT. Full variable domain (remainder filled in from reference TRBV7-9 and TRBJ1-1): DTGVSQNPRHKITKRGQNVTFRCDPISEHNRLYWYRQTLGQGPEFLTYFQNEAQLEKSRLLSDRFSAERPKGSFSTLEIQRTEQGDSAMYLCASSDSGGLMNTEAFFGQGTRLTVV.

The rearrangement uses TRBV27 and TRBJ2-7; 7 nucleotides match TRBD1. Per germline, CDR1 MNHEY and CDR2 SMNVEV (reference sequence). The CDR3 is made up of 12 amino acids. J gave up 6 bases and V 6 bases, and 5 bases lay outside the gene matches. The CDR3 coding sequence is TGTGCCAGCAGCCTGACAGGGCGCGAGCAGTACTTC. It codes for CASSLTGREQYF.

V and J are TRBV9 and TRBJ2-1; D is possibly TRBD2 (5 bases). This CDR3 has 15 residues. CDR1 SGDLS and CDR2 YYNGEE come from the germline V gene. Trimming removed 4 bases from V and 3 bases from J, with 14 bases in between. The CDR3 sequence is CASSLAGLGYNEQFF. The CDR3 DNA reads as TGTGCCAGCAGCCTAGCTGGACTCGGCTACAATGAGCAGTTCTTC.